The 13 T cell receptor beta chains in this list originate from one sample, sequenced in a study of blood T cell repertoires in COVID-19. Assay: immunoSEQ multiplex PCR; the TCRdb copy retains only in-frame clones and omits some. This sample has about 220,000 clones, with roughly 80% found just once. Sequenced: peripheral blood. The receptor set was obtained from a young woman who had recovered from COVID-19.

The chain employs TRBV3-1 (or the pseudogene TRBV3-2) and TRBJ2-6; 9 bases are a match to TRBD1. Germline CDR1 is LGHDT and CDR2 is YNNKEL (reference sequence). J was trimmed by 0 bases and V by 2 bases; bases with no gene match: 8. This CDR3 contains 19 residues. This chain's CDR3 is CASSQFTGTGNSGANVLTF. The CDR3 DNA sequence: TGTGCCAGCAGCCAATTTACCGGGACAGGGAACTCTGGGGCCAACGTCCTGACTTTC.

V gene TRBV12-5 combines with J gene TRBJ2-1; 9 bases line up with TRBD2. Losses at the gene ends were 5 bases for V and 7 bases for J; bases not matched to a gene: 12. The germline gives CDR1 LGHNT, CDR2 FRNRAP. The CDR3 sequence is 16 residues long. In nucleotides, the CDR3 is TGTGCTAGTGGTAGATATAGCGGGAGTAGGACTAATGAGCAGTTCTTC. It specifies CASGRYSGSRTNEQFF.

The gene calls are TRBV6-4 and TRBJ2-3; TRBD2 matches at 7 bases. V was pared by 2 bases and J by 0 bases, with 2 bases of the junction left unmatched. From germline, CDR1 is MRHNA and CDR2 SNTAGT. The CDR3 runs 15 residues. CDR3 sequence: CASSDGRASTDTQYF. The CDR3 region has the DNA TGTGCCAGCAGTGACGGGAGGGCCAGCACAGATACGCAGTATTTT.

This clone was counted a few times. The chain employs TRBV30 and TRBJ2-2, with 13 bases that match TRBD2. The CDR3 has 17 amino acids. Germline CDR1 and CDR2: GTSNPN and SVGIG (reference sequence). The trim removed 8 bases at V and 0 bases at J, leaving 9 bases unmatched. The CDR3 nucleotides are TGTGCCACCTCTGGACTAGCGGGAGACTCGAACACCGGGGAGCTGTTTTTT. Its protein is CATSGLAGDSNTGELFF.

The V and J genes are TRBV6-5 and TRBJ1-1; 7 bases agree with TRBD1. The CDR3 is 15 amino acids. V lost 4 bases, J lost 5 bases, and 10 bases stayed unmatched. Per the germline V gene, CDR1 is MNHEY and CDR2 is SVGAGI. The CDR3 spells CASSSDRDWGTEAFF. The CDR3 DNA sequence: TGTGCCAGCAGTTCCGACAGGGACTGGGGAACTGAAGCTTTCTTT.

The chain is built from TRBV11-3 and TRBJ2-1; TRBD1 matches 9 bases. Losses at the gene ends were 1 base for V and 7 bases for J; bases not matched to a gene: 5. The germline V gene has CDR1 SGHNT and CDR2 YENEEA. CDR3 length: 15 residues. CDR3 amino acids: CASSLGGQGSNEQFF. The CDR3 DNA follows: TGTGCCAGCAGCTTAGGGGGACAGGGTTCGAATGAGCAGTTCTTC.

The V and J genes are TRBV10-3 and TRBJ2-7; 9 nucleotides agree with TRBD1. Germline V gene data show CDR1 as ENHRY and CDR2 as SYGVKD. Trimming at V came to 10 bases and at J to 4 bases, leaving 14 bases not matched to a gene. The CDR3 is 15 amino acids. The CDR3: CATFNRDRDIYEQYF. CDR3 DNA sequence: TGTGCCACCTTCAACCGGGACAGGGACATTTACGAGCAGTACTTC.

This chain links TRBV6-5 with TRBJ2-7; tentatively, D is TRBD1 (5 bases). The CDR3 is 15 amino acids. Trimming removed 0 bases at V and 2 bases at J, with 11 bases between. CDR1 and CDR2 from the germline V gene are MNHEY and SVGAGI. The CDR3 nucleotides are TGTGCCAGCAGTTACTCGTCGAAGGGGACCTACGAGCAGTACTTC. Translation: CASSYSSKGTYEQYF.

The chain combines TRBV5-4 with TRBJ2-5; 9 nucleotides align to TRBD2. Trimming removed 1 base from V and 5 bases from J; junction bases left unmatched: 9. The CDR3 loop spans 16 amino acids. Looked up from germline, CDR1 is SGHNT and CDR2 is YYREEE (reference sequence). CDR3: CASSLRVAGVGETQYF. The CDR3 bases are TGTGCCAGCAGCTTGCGTGTAGCGGGAGTGGGGGAGACCCAGTACTTC.

The V gene is TRBV19, the J gene TRBJ2-3, with TRBD1 as a possible D gene (6 bases). There are 19 residues in the CDR3. In germline, CDR1 is LNHDA, CDR2 SQIVND (reference sequence). V was cut by 4 bases and J by 4 bases, with 27 bases left in between. The DNA of the CDR3 is TGTGCCAGTAGTACCCAGGGCAGCAGGGGTTTCACGGGCGCAGATACGCAGTATTTT. It translates to CASSTQGSRGFTGADTQYF.

The rearrangement links TRBV5-5 to TRBJ1-6; no reliable D call. This CDR3 comprises 13 residues. The V end was cut by 0 bases, the J end by 8 bases, with 6 bases between. The germline V gene has CDR1 SGHKS and CDR2 YYEKEE (reference sequence). Written as DNA, the CDR3 is TGTGCCAGCAGCTTGGCAGGCTATTCACCCCTCCACTTT. This codes for CASSLAGYSPLHF.

J is TRBJ2-5 and V is TRBV29-1; 7 positions match TRBD2. Germline-derived CDR1 and CDR2 are SQVTM and ANQGSEA. This CDR3 contains 15 residues. V lost 0 bases, J lost 4 bases, and 8 bases stayed unmatched. The CDR3 spells CSVEDETSRGETQYF. CDR3 coding DNA: TGCAGCGTTGAAGACGAGACTAGCCGTGGAGAGACCCAGTACTTC.

The chain joins TRBV5-1 to TRBJ1-2; D might be TRBD1 (5 bases). V was shortened by 2 bases and J by 6 bases, with 8 bases between the two germline ends. The germline V gene has CDR1 SGHRS and CDR2 YFSETQ. The length of the CDR3 is 12 residues. The CDR3 spells CASSFSGDGYTF. As DNA, the CDR3 is TGCGCCAGCAGCTTCTCGGGGGATGGCTACACCTTC.